The rows below give T cell receptor beta chains drawn from one sample of a study of blood T cell repertoires in COVID-19. Assay used: immunoSEQ multiplex PCR; TCRdb lists only in-frame clones, some missing. The repertoire holds some 140,000 clones, with roughly 80% as singletons. The specimen sequenced was PBMCs or T cells enriched from blood (not recorded which). The receptor source for this set is a man aged 35-49 years with acute COVID-19. Both conserved end residues are part of each CDR3. D genes are given only for firm matches. Rows give clone size only sometimes, using once, few, many, or a class for an expanded clone.

V gene: TRBV29-1
J gene: TRBJ2-3
D gene: TRBD2
clone size: NA
CDR3 DNA: TGCAGCGTTGGGCTAGCGGGGGGGTCTAGCACAGATACGCAGTATTTT
CDR3 protein: CSVGLAGGSSTDTQYF

V gene: TRBV5-1
J gene: TRBJ2-7
D gene: NA
clone size: NA
CDR3 DNA: TGCGCCAGCAGCTTTACACAGGGCTACGAGCAGTACTTC
CDR3 protein: CASSFTQGYEQYF

V gene: TRBV7-3
J gene: TRBJ2-1
D gene: TRBD2
clone size: NA
CDR3 DNA: TGTGCCAGCAGCCGTCCGCGGGAGGAGTTCTTC
CDR3 protein: CASSRPREEFF

V gene: TRBV12-3/TRBV12-4
J gene: TRBJ1-1
D gene: NA
clone size: few
CDR3 DNA: TGTGCCAGCAGTTTTGGAAGGGAGCGCGCTTTCTTT
CDR3 protein: CASSFGRERAFF

V gene: TRBV19
J gene: TRBJ2-1
D gene: TRBD1
clone size: NA
CDR3 DNA: TGTGCCAGTTCGACAGGGCTCTACAATGAGCAGTTCTTC
CDR3 protein: CASSTGLYNEQFF

V gene: TRBV5-1
J gene: TRBJ1-3
D gene: TRBD1
clone size: NA
CDR3 DNA: TGCGCCAGCAGCTTCGGACAGGGTTCCCCAGACACCATATATTTT
CDR3 protein: CASSFGQGSPDTIYF

V gene: TRBV27
J gene: TRBJ2-7
D gene: TRBD1
clone size: NA
CDR3 DNA: TGTGCCAGCAGTCCTGGACAGGGTCTGAGGGAGCAGTACTTC
CDR3 protein: CASSPGQGLREQYF

V gene: TRBV3-1/TRBV3-2
J gene: TRBJ2-7
D gene: NA
clone size: NA
CDR3 DNA: TGTGCCAGCAGCCACTCCACGGGCGAGCAGTACTTC
CDR3 protein: CASSHSTGEQYF

V gene: TRBV12-3/TRBV12-4
J gene: TRBJ1-4
D gene: NA
clone size: once
CDR3 DNA: TGTGCCAGTCGGTCGGAGAATGAAAAACTGTTTTTT
CDR3 protein: CASRSENEKLFF

V gene: TRBV18
J gene: TRBJ2-7
D gene: TRBD2
clone size: NA
CDR3 DNA: TGTGCCAGCCGCCTAGCGGGGACCTACGAGCAGTACTTC
CDR3 protein: CASRLAGTYEQYF

V gene: TRBV5-1
J gene: TRBJ2-3
D gene: TRBD2
clone size: NA
CDR3 DNA: TGCGCCAGCAGCTCGGGAGGACGCACAGATACGCAGTATTTT
CDR3 protein: CASSSGGRTDTQYF

V gene: TRBV10-2
J gene: TRBJ2-3
D gene: TRBD2
clone size: NA
CDR3 DNA: TGCGCCAGCGGCCCCGGGGGGGCAGATACGCAGTATTTT
CDR3 protein: CASGPGGADTQYF